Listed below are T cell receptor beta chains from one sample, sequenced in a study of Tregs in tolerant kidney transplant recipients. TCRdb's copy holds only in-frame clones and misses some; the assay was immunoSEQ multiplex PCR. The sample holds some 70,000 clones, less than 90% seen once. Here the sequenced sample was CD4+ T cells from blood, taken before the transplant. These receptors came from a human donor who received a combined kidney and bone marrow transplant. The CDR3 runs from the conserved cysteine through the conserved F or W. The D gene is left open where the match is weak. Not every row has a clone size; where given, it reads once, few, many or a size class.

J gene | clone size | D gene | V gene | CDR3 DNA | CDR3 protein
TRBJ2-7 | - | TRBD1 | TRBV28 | TGTGCCAGCAGTCCCGGACAGGCCATCTACGAGCAGTACTTC | CASSPGQAIYEQYF
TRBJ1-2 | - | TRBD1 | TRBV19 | TGTGCCAGTAGTGCCGCCGGGACAGGGCATAACTATGGCTACACCTTC | CASSAAGTGHNYGYTF
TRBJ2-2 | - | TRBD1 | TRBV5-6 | TGTGCCAGCAGCTTGTCGGGACAGGGGAGAACCGGGGAGCTGTTTTTT | CASSLSGQGRTGELFF
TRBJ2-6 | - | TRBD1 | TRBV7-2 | TGTGCCAGCAGCGGAACAGGGGCTGGGGCCAACGTCCTGACTTTC | CASSGTGAGANVLTF
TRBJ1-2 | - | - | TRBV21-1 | TGTGCCAGCAGTACCAAGGACGGGACAGGGAGGCAGAAAGGCTACACCTTC | CASSTKDGTGRQKGYTF
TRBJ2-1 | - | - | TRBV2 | TGTGCCAGCAGACGGGTTCTCGGGTCCTACAATGAGCAGTTCTTC | CASRRVLGSYNEQFF
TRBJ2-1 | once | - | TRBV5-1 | TGCGCCAGCAGCTCTACCGGGAACGGAAAGTTCTTC | CASSSTGNGKFF
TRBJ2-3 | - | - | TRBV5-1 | TGCGCCAGCAGCTTTGGGGGGTTTGGCACAGATACGCAGTATTTT | CASSFGGFGTDTQYF
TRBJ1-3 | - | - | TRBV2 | TGTGCCAGCAGTGCTACAGGGTTAGGAAACACCATATATTTT | CASSATGLGNTIYF
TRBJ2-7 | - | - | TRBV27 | TGTGCCAGCAGATTCGCTCTATCCTACGAGCAGTACTTC | CASRFALSYEQYF
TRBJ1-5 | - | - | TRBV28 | TGTGCCAGCAGGGAGTCTAGCAATCAGCCCCAGCATTTT | CASRESSNQPQHF
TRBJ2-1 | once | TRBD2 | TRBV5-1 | TGCGCCAGCACCGGGACTAGCGGGCTCCTAACCTACAATGAGCAGTTCTTC | CASTGTSGLLTYNEQFF
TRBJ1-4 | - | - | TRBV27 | TGTGCCAGCAAACTACAGGGACCTAATGAAAAACTGTTTTTT | CASKLQGPNEKLFF
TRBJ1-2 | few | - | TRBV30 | TGTGCCTGGAAGGGAGGTTTGGATGGCTACACCTTC | CAWKGGLDGYTF
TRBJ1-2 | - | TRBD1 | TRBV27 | TGTGCCAGCAGTTCCGGGACAGGGTCAAACTATGGCTACACCTTC | CASSSGTGSNYGYTF
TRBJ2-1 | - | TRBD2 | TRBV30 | TGTGCCTGGAGTGTACGAGCGGGAGGGTTCAATGAGCAGTTCTTC | CAWSVRAGGFNEQFF
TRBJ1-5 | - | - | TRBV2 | TGTGCCAGCGGGGCAGGGGCTAATCAGCCCCAGCATTTT | CASGAGANQPQHF
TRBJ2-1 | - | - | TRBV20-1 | TGCAGTATCCGTTACAATGAGCAGTTCTTC | CSIRYNEQFF
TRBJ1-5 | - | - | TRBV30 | TGTGCCTGGAGTGAACAGGTAGATCAGCCCCAGCATTTT | CAWSEQVDQPQHF
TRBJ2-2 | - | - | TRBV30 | TGTGCCTGGAGGAGGGGACTTAAGAACACCGGGGAGCTGTTTTTT | CAWRRGLKNTGELFF
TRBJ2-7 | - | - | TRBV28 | TGTGCCAGCCTTCCCCCCAGCTCCTACGAGCAGTACTTC | CASLPPSSYEQYF
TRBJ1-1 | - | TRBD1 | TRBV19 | TGTGCCAGTAGCAGTCCCGGGACAGTAATGAACACTGAAGCTTTCTTT | CASSSPGTVMNTEAFF
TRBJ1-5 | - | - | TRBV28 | TGTGCCAGCAGCCCCCCGGGTAGCAATCAGCCCCAGCATTTT | CASSPPGSNQPQHF
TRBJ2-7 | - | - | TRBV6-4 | TGTGCCAGCAGTGCGCCGGGGGGACAGGCCCGTTACGAGCAGTACTTC | CASSAPGGQARYEQYF
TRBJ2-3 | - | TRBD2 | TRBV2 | TGTGCCAGCGCAGGTCGGGGACTAGGGTCAGATACGCAGTATTTT | CASAGRGLGSDTQYF
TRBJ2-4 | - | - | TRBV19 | TGTGCCAGTCCAAAGCCCGGGAGAGTAGGCAAAAACATTCAGTACTTC | CASPKPGRVGKNIQYF
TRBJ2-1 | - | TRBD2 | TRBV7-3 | TGTGCCAGCAGCTTATCTAGCGGTACCTACAATGAGCAGTTCTTC | CASSLSSGTYNEQFF
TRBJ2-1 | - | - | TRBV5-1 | TGCGCCAGCAGCTTTGACAACTCCTACAATGAGCAGTTCTTC | CASSFDNSYNEQFF
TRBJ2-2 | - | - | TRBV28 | TGTGCCAGCAGTCTCTCGAGGAACACCGGGGAGCTGTTTTTT | CASSLSRNTGELFF
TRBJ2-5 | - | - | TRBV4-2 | TGTGCCAGCAGCCAACAACAGCAAGAGACCCAGTACTTC | CASSQQQQETQYF
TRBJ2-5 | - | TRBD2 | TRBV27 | TGTGCCAGCAGTTTAACCAGCGGGAGGGAGACCCAGTACTTC | CASSLTSGRETQYF
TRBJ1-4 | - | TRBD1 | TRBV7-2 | TGTGCCAGCAGCCCGAGGACAGGGGGGGAAAAACTGTTTTTT | CASSPRTGGEKLFF
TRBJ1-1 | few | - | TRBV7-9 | TGTGCCAGCAGCTTGAGCTCACCTGAAGCTTTCTTT | CASSLSSPEAFF
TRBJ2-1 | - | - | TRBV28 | TGTGCCAGCACCTCCCAGGAAATCTACAATGAGCAGTTCTTC | CASTSQEIYNEQFF
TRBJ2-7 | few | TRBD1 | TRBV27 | TGTGCCAGCGGGACAGGGAGCTCCTACGAGCAGTACTTC | CASGTGSSYEQYF
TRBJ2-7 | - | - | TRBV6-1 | TGTGCCAGCAGTGGGGTCCGGGACACAGAGCAGTACTTC | CASSGVRDTEQYF
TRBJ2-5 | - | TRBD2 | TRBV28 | TGTGCCAGCAGTTTACGGGGACTAGCGGGACAAGAGACCCAGTACTTC | CASSLRGLAGQETQYF
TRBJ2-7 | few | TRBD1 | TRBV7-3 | TGTGCCAGCAGCGCGACAGGGGAGGACGAGCAGTACTTC | CASSATGEDEQYF
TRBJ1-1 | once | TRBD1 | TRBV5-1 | TGCGCCAGCAGCCCCGGGACAGGGAACACTGAAGCTTTCTTT | CASSPGTGNTEAFF
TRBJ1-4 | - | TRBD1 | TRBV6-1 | TGTGCCAGCAGTGAAGGGACAGGGGGTGAAAAACTGTTTTTT | CASSEGTGGEKLFF
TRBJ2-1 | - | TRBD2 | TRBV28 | TGTGCCAGCATTAGGCGCCTTAGCGGGAGTATCCATGAGCAGTTCTTC | CASIRRLSGSIHEQFF
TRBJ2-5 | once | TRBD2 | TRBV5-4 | TGTGCCAGCAGCTCAAGGGAGGGAGAGACCCAGTACTTC | CASSSREGETQYF
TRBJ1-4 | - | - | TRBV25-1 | TGTGCCAGCAGTGCTCAGGGTAATGAAAAACTGTTTTTT | CASSAQGNEKLFF
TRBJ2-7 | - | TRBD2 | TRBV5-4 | TGTGCCAGCAGCACGGGGGGTCTGAGCGGGAGATACGAGCAGTACTTC | CASSTGGLSGRYEQYF